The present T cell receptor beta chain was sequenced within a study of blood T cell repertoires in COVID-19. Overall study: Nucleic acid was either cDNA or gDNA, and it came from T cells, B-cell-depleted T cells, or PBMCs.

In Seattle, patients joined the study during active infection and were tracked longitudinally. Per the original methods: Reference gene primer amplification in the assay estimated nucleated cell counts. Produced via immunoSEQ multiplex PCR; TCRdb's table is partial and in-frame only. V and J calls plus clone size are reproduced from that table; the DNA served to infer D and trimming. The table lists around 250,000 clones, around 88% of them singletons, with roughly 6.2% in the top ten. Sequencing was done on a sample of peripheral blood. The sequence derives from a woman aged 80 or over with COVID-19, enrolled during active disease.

The CDR3 loop reads CASSYSTGRTYEQYF. The CDR3 DNA reads TGTGCCAGCAGTTACTCGACAGGGCGAACCTACGAGCAGTACTTC. The V call is TRBV6-5, the J call TRBJ2-7; TRBD1 agrees at 7 bases. Unmatched junction bases numbered 4, after V lost 0 bases and J lost 2 bases. From germline, CDR1 is MNHEY and CDR2 SVGAGI. The CDR3 is 15 amino acids.